This entry describes one T cell receptor (beta chain). Its matching antigen is unknown. The data are from a study of T cell responses to AZD1222 COVID-19 vaccine. Study-wide results and limits: Repertoire sampling happened only post peak T cell response.

Some clones are missing from TCRdb's copy, which holds only in-frame ones; the method was immunoSEQ multiplex PCR. The data contain roughly 66,000 clones, roughly 84% of them singletons. Looked up from germline, CDR1 is KGHSH and CDR2 is LQKENI. Unmatched junction bases numbered 4, after V lost 3 bases and J lost 8 bases. The CDR3 extends over 14 amino acids. The sequence was obtained from an adult in good health. The material sequenced was peripheral blood, taken on day 0 of AZD1222 vaccination. The rearrangement links TRBV18 to TRBJ1-6; 7 bases are a match to TRBD1. The CDR3 sequence is CASSPTGRDSPLHF. In DNA form, the CDR3 reads TGTGCCAGCTCACCGACAGGGAGGGATTCACCCCTCCACTTT.